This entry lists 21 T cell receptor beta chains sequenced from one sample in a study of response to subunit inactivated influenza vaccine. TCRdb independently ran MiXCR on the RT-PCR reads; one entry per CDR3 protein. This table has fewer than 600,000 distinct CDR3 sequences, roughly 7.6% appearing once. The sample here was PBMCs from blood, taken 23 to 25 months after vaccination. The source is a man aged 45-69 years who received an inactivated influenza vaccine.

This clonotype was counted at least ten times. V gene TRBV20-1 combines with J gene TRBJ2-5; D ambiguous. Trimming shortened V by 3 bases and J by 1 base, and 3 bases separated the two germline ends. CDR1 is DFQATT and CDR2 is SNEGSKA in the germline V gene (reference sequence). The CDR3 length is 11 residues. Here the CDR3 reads CSARPQETQYF. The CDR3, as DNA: TGCAGTGCTAGGCCCCAAGAGACCCAGTACTTC.

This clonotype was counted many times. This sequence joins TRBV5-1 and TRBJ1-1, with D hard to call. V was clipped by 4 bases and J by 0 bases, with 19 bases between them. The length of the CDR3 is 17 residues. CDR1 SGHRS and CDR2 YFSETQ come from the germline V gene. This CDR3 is CASSRSAQYIMNTEAFF. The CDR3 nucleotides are TGCGCCAGCAGCAGGTCAGCTCAATACATCATGAACACTGAAGCTTTCTTT.

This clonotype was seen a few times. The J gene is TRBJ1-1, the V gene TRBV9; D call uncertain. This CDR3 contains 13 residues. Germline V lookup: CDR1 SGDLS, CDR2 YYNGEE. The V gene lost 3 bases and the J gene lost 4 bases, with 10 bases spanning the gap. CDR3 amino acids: CASSAGRGTEAFF. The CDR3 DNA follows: TGTGCCAGCAGCGCAGGCCGTGGCACTGAAGCTTTCTTT.

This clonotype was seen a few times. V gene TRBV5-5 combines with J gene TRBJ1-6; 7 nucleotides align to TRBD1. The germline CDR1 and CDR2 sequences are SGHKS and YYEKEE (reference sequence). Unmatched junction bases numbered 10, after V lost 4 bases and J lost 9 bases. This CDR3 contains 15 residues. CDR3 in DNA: TGTGCCAGCAGCGCCGGACAGGCGAGCGGTTCACCCCTCCACTTT. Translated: CASSAGQASGSPLHF. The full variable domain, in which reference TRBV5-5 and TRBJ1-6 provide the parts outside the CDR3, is DAGVTQSPTHLIKTRGQQVTLRCSPISGHKSVSWYQQVLGQGPQFIFQYYEKEERGRGNFPDRFSARQFPNYSSELNVNALLLGDSALYLCASSAGQASGSPLHFGNGTRLTVT.

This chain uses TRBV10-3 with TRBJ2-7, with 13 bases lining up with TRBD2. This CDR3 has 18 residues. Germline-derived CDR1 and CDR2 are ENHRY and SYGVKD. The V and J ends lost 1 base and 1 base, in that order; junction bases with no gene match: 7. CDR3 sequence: CAISEFGLAGVRSYEQYF. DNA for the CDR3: TGTGCCATCAGTGAGTTCGGACTAGCGGGAGTGCGTTCCTACGAGCAGTACTTC.

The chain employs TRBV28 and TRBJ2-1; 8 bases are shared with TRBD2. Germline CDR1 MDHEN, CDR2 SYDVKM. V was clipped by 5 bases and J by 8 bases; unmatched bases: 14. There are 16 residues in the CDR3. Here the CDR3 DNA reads TGTGCCAGCAGTCCCCCCCCGGGAGGGTGGGGGGATGAGCAGTTCTTC. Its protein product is CASSPPPGGWGDEQFF.

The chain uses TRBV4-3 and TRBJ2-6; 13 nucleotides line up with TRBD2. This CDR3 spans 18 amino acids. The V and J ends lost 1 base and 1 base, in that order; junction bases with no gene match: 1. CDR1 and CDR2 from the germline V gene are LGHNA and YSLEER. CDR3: CASSQGTSGSSGANVLTF. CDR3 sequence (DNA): TGCGCCAGCAGCCAAGGGACTAGCGGGAGTTCTGGGGCCAACGTCCTGACTTTC.

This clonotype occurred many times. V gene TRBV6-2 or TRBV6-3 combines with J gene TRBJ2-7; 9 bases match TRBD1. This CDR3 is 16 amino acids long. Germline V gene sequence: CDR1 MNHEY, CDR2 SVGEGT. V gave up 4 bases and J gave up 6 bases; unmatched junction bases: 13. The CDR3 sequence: CASSSAPGQGNREQYF. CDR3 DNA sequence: TGTGCCAGCAGTTCCGCCCCGGGACAGGGAAACCGCGAGCAGTACTTC.

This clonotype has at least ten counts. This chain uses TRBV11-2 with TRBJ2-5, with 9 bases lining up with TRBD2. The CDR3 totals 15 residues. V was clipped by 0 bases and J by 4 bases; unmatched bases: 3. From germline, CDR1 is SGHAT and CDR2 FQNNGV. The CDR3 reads CASSLDGTSRETQYF. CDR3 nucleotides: TGTGCCAGCAGCTTAGACGGGACTAGCCGAGAGACCCAGTACTTC.

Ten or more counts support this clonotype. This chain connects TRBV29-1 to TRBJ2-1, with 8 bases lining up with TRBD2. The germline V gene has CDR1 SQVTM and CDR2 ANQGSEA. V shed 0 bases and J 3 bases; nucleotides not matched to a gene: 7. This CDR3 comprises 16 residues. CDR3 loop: CSVEEGLGANYNEQFF. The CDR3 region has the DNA TGCAGCGTTGAAGAGGGACTAGGGGCCAACTACAATGAGCAGTTCTTC.

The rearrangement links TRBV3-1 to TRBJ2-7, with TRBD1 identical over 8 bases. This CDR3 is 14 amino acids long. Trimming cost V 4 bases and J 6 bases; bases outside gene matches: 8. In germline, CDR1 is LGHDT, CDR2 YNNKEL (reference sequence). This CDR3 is CASSPTPGTGEQYF. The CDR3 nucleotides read TGTGCCAGCAGCCCCACCCCCGGGACAGGCGAGCAGTACTTC.

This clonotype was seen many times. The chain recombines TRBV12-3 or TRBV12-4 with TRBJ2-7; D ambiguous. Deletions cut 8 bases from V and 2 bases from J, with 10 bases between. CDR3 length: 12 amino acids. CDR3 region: CASSTLTYEQYF. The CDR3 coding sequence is TGTGCCAGCTCGACACTAACCTACGAGCAGTACTTC.

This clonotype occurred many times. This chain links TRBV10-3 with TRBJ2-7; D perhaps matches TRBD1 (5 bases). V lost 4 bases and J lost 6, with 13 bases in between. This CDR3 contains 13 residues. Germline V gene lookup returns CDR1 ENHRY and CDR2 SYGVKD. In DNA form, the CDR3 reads TGTGCCATCAGTGCGGAGACAGATTCCGAGCAGTACTTC. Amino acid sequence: CAISAETDSEQYF.

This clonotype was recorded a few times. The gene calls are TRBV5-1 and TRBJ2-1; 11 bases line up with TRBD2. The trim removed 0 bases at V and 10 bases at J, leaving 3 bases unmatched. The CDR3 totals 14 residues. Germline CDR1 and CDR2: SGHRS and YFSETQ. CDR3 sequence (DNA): TGCGCCAGCAGCTTGGCGGCTAGCGGGGGGGAGCAGTTCTTC. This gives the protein CASSLAASGGEQFF.

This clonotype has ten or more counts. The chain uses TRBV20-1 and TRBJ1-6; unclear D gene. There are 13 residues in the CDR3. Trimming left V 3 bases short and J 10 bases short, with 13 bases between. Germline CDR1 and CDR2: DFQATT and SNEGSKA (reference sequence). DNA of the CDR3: TGCAGTGCTAGTCCTAACATCGAGTCACCCCTCCACTTT. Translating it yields CSASPNIESPLHF.

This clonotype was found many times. CDR3 amino acids: CASSPRTGADYGYTF. Here the CDR3 DNA reads TGTGCCAGCAGCCCCCGGACAGGGGCTGATTATGGCTACACCTTC. This chain joins TRBV7-9 and TRBJ1-2; TRBD1 agrees at 9 bases. CDR3 length equals 15 residues. V lost 5 bases, J lost 5 bases, and 9 bases stayed unmatched. CDR1 and CDR2 (germline): SEHNR, FQNEAQ (reference sequence). Combining the CDR3 with reference TRBV7-9 and TRBJ1-2 gives the whole variable domain DTGVSQNPRHKITKRGQNVTFRCDPISEHNRLYWYRQTLGQGPEFLTYFQNEAQLEKSRLLSDRFSAERPKGSFSTLEIQRTEQGDSAMYLCASSPRTGADYGYTFGSGTRLTVV.

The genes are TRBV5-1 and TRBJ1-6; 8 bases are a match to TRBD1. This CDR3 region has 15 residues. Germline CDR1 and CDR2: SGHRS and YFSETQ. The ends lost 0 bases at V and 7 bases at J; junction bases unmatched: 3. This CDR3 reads CASSLEQGANSPLHF. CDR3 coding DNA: TGCGCCAGCAGCTTGGAGCAGGGGGCGAATTCACCCCTCCACTTT.

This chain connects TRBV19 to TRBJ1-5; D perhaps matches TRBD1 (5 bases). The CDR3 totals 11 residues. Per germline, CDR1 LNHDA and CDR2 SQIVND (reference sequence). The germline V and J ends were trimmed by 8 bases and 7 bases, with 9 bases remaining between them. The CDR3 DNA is TGTGCCAGTGGGGGGGAACAGCCCCAGCATTTT. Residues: CASGGEQPQHF.

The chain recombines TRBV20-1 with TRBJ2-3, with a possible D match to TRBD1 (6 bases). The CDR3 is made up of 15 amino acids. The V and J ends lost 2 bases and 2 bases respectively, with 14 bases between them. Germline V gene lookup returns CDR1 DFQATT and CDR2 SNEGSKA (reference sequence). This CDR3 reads CSARPTGRHTDTQYF. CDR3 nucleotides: TGCAGTGCTAGACCTACAGGGCGCCACACAGATACGCAGTATTTT.

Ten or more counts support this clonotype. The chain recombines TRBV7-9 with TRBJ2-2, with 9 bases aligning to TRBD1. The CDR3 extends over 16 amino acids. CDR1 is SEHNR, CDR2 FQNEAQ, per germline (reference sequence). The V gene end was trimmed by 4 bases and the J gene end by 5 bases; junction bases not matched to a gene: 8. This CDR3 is CASSSPDRGWTGELFF. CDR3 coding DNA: TGTGCCAGCAGCTCACCGGACAGGGGATGGACCGGGGAGCTGTTTTTT.

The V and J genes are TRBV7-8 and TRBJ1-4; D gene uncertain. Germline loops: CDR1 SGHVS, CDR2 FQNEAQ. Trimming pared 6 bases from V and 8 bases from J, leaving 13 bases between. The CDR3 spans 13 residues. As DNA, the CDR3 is TGTGCCAGCAGAGGATCCCTGGGCGAAAAACTGTTTTTT. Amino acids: CASRGSLGEKLFF.